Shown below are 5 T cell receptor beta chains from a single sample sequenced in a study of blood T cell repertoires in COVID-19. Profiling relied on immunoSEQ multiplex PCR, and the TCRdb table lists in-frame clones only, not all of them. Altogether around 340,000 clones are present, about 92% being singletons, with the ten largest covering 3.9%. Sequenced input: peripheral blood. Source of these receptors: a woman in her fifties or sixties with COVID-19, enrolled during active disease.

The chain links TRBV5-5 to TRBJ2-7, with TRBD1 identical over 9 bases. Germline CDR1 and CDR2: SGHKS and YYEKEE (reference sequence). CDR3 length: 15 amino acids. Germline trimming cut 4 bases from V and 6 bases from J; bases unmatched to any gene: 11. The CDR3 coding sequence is TGTGCCAGCAGCGTTACCGGGACAGGGTCACCCGAGCAGTACTTC. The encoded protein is CASSVTGTGSPEQYF.

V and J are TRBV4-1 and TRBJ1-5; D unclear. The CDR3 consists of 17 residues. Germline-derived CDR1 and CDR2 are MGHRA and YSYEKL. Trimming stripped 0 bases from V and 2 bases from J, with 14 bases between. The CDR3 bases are TGCGCCAGCAGCCAAGAATTCCGGGGTGCGGGCAATCAGCCCCAGCATTTT. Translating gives CASSQEFRGAGNQPQHF.

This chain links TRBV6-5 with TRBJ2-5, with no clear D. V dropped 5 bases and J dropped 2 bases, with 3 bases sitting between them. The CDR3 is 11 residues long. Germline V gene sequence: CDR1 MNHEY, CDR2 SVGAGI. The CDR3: CASSQQETQYF. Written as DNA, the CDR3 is TGTGCCAGCAGTCAGCAAGAGACCCAGTACTTC.

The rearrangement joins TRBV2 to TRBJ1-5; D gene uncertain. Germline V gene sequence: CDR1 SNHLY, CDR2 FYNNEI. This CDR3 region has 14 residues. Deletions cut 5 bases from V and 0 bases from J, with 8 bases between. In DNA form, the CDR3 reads TGTGCCAGCAGTCGAGGGAATAGCAATCAGCCCCAGCATTTT. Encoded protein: CASSRGNSNQPQHF.

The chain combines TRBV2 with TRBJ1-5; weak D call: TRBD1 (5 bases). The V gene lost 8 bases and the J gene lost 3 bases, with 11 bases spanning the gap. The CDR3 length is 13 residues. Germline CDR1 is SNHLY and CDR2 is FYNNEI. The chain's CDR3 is CASYGALNQPQHF. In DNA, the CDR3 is TGTGCCAGCTATGGGGCCCTCAATCAGCCCCAGCATTTT.